These T cell receptor beta chains were read from a single sample in a study of T cells in localized non-small cell lung cancer. Repertoires were generated with immunoSEQ multiplex PCR, while TCRdb's copy carries only in-frame clones and drops some. The sample shows around 79,000 clones, around 81% of them seen only once. The sequences come from PBMCs, collected before any cancer treatment. Every receptor here comes from a man aged 40 to 75 with stage II squamous cell lung carcinoma. CDR3s include the opening cysteine and the closing phenylalanine or tryptophan. The D gene is left open where the match is weak. Clone size, where shown, is once, few, many, or a class for clones that have expanded.

j_call | d_call | v_call | clone_size | cdr3_nt | cdr3_aa
TRBJ2-2 | . | TRBV27 | once | TGTGCCAGCACCTGGGGGGGGGCCGACACCGGGGAGCTGTTTTTT | CASTWGGADTGELFF
TRBJ1-2 | TRBD1 | TRBV6-1 | . | TGTGCCAGCAGTGGGGACAGGGGATATGGCTACACCTTC | CASSGDRGYGYTF
TRBJ2-5 | . | TRBV5-4 | once | TGTGCCAGCAGCTACAAAGGGGGGGGAGAGACCCAGTACTTC | CASSYKGGGETQYF
TRBJ2-5 | . | TRBV5-4 | . | TGTGCCAGCAGCTTGAAGCTCACGGCAGAGACCCAGTACTTC | CASSLKLTAETQYF
TRBJ1-3 | . | TRBV7-3 | . | TGTGCCAGCAGCCCGGGCCCCGGATTTGGAAACACCATATATTTT | CASSPGPGFGNTIYF
TRBJ1-3 | . | TRBV6-1 | . | TGTGCCAGCAGTGACGGGGTCTCTGGAAACACCATATATTTT | CASSDGVSGNTIYF
TRBJ2-6 | . | TRBV15 | . | TGTGCCACCAGCACCCCCCCCTTGGGACTGAACTCTGGGGCCAACGTCCTGACTTTC | CATSTPPLGLNSGANVLTF
TRBJ2-7 | TRBD2 | TRBV6-5 | . | TGTGCCAGCAGTTACGGGGCTAGCGGGAGTGCGCAGTACTTC | CASSYGASGSAQYF
TRBJ2-1 | TRBD2 | TRBV29-1 | . | TGCAGCGTTGAACCGCTAGCGGGCAACAATGAGCAGTTCTTC | CSVEPLAGNNEQFF
TRBJ2-4 | . | TRBV30 | . | TGTGCCTGGAACGGCGGGGTCCGGGGCGCCATTCAGTACTTC | CAWNGGVRGAIQYF
TRBJ1-2 | . | TRBV7-2 | few | TGTGCCAGCAGCTACCGGGATGGACTCTATGGCTACACCTTC | CASSYRDGLYGYTF
TRBJ1-1 | . | TRBV28 | . | TGTGCCAGCACCATACGCCAGGGGAGGTTTGAAGCTTTCTTT | CASTIRQGRFEAFF
TRBJ2-7 | . | TRBV2 | . | TGTGCCAGGAGGGGCCTAGGGGACATCCCGGCGGACGAGCAGTACTTC | CARRGLGDIPADEQYF
TRBJ2-7 | . | TRBV18 | . | TGTGCCAGCTCATCGAGGGGCACAGACCCCTACGAGCAGTACTTC | CASSSRGTDPYEQYF
TRBJ2-1 | . | TRBV30 | . | TGTGCCTGGAGTGTTCTACTAGGCGGATGGCATGAGCAGTTCTTC | CAWSVLLGGWHEQFF
TRBJ1-2 | . | TRBV5-5 | . | TGTGCCAGCAGCTTGGGGGGCTCGGACCCGTCTGGCTACACCTTC | CASSLGGSDPSGYTF
TRBJ1-1 | . | TRBV18 | . | TGTGCCAGCTCACCACAGGGGTGGAGATCTGAAGCTTTCTTT | CASSPQGWRSEAFF
TRBJ1-4 | . | TRBV27 | few | TGTGCCAGCAGTTTATTGCCGGGTTCGGGTGAAAAACTGTTTTTT | CASSLLPGSGEKLFF
TRBJ2-1 | TRBD1 | TRBV4-1 | . | TGCGCCAGCAGCCCCTATCGAGACAGGGGGGATGAGCAGTTCTTC | CASSPYRDRGDEQFF
TRBJ2-4 | TRBD2 | TRBV19 | . | TGTGCCAGTAGTATAGCAGCACTCGTCCGCGGGGGTCTAGCCAAAAACATTCAGTACTTC | CASSIAALVRGGLAKNIQYF
TRBJ2-3 | . | TRBV7-6 | once | TGTGCCAGCAGCTTAGAGGCTAGCACAGATACGCAGTATTTT | CASSLEASTDTQYF
TRBJ2-7 | TRBD1 | TRBV19 | once | TGTGCCAGTAGTGACAGGGTTGCTTCCTACGAGCAGTACTTC | CASSDRVASYEQYF
TRBJ2-1 | . | TRBV11-2 | . | TGTGCCAGCAGCGCCCTCAGGGGGGAGTCCTACAATGAGCAGTTCTTC | CASSALRGESYNEQFF
TRBJ1-3 | TRBD1 | TRBV11-2 | . | TGTGCCAGCAGCTTATCGACAGGGGGTTCATCTCGGGGAAACACCATATATTTT | CASSLSTGGSSRGNTIYF
TRBJ2-7 | . | TRBV7-2 | . | TGTGCCAGCAGCTTAGGTGCTTCCTACGAGCAGTACTTC | CASSLGASYEQYF
TRBJ2-7 | . | TRBV28 | . | TGTGCCAGCAGTAAAGCCAACTACGAGCAGTACTTC | CASSKANYEQYF
TRBJ1-1 | TRBD1 | TRBV4-3 | . | TGCGCCAGCAGCCAAGATGGAGGAGGACAGGGGGATGGTGGCACTGAAGCTTTCTTT | CASSQDGGGQGDGGTEAFF
TRBJ1-5 | TRBD1 | TRBV5-5 | . | TGTGCCAGCAGCTTGGCCAGGGGGAGCAATCAGCCCCAGCATTTT | CASSLARGSNQPQHF
TRBJ1-2 | . | TRBV5-4 | once | TGTGCCAGCAGCCCAGGACACGGAGATGGCTACACCTTC | CASSPGHGDGYTF
TRBJ2-2 | . | TRBV7-2 | . | TGTGCCAGCAGCATCGGATTGACCGGGGAGCTGTTTTTT | CASSIGLTGELFF
TRBJ2-3 | TRBD1 | TRBV7-8 | . | TGTGCCAGCAGCCCCGACAGGGTACCGAGCACAGATACGCAGTATTTT | CASSPDRVPSTDTQYF
TRBJ1-3 | TRBD1 | TRBV30 | . | TGTGCCTGGCAGGGGGCAGGTGGAAACACCATATATTTT | CAWQGAGGNTIYF
TRBJ1-1 | . | TRBV10-2 | . | TGCGCCAGCTGGGCGGGTGAAGCTTTCTTT | CASWAGEAFF
TRBJ2-2 | . | TRBV7-3 | . | TGTGCCAGCAGCTTACAGGGCGCCACCGGGGAGCTGTTTTTT | CASSLQGATGELFF
TRBJ1-6 | TRBD1 | TRBV19 | . | TGTGCCAGAGAGACAGGGGGGTCAAATTCACCCCTCCACTTT | CARETGGSNSPLHF
TRBJ1-3 | . | TRBV15 | once | TGTGCCACCAGCAGAGATACGGCGCATGGATTAAGCTCTGGAAACACCATATATTTT | CATSRDTAHGLSSGNTIYF
TRBJ2-6 | TRBD1 | TRBV4-2 | . | TGTGCCAGCAGCCAAGATGGGACAGTCGGGGCCAACGTCCTGACTTTC | CASSQDGTVGANVLTF
TRBJ1-3 | . | TRBV29-1 | . | TGCAGCGTTGAAGGGCCACCTGGAAACACCATATATTTT | CSVEGPPGNTIYF
TRBJ2-7 | . | TRBV2 | . | TGTGCCAGCAGTGAGGGACTCCTAGCCTACGAGCAGTACTTC | CASSEGLLAYEQYF
TRBJ1-1 | . | TRBV7-9 | . | TGTGCCAGCAGCTTGGTGACAGGAATGAACACTGAAGCTTTCTTT | CASSLVTGMNTEAFF
TRBJ1-5 | . | TRBV19 | . | TGTGCCAGTAGTACCCTACGGGACCTAAATAGCAATCAGCCCCAGCATTTT | CASSTLRDLNSNQPQHF
TRBJ2-7 | TRBD1 | TRBV11-2 | . | TGTGCCAGCAGCTTAGAAACAGGGGGCTACGAGCAGTACTTC | CASSLETGGYEQYF
TRBJ1-2 | . | TRBV19 | . | TGTGCCAGTGACGCTGGAGGACTTCAAATCTATGGCTACACCTTC | CASDAGGLQIYGYTF
TRBJ2-1 | . | TRBV9 | . | TGTGCCAGCAGCCCCCGGTGGAGCGGGCCTTACAATGAGCAGTTCTTC | CASSPRWSGPYNEQFF
TRBJ1-5 | TRBD1 | TRBV19 | . | TGTGCCAGTAAGACAGGGGGGAAGGGCAATCAGCCCCAGCATTTT | CASKTGGKGNQPQHF
TRBJ2-4 | . | TRBV5-5 | once | TGTGCCAGCAGCTTGGACAGGGCAGGTTGGGACTTC | CASSLDRAGWDF
TRBJ2-1 | TRBD2 | TRBV19 | . | TGTGCCAGTAGTAATCTGGGACTAGCGGCTGAGCAGTTCTTC | CASSNLGLAAEQFF
TRBJ1-6 | . | TRBV19 | few | TGTGCCAGTAGTAAAGATCGGGGTAATTCACCCCTCCACTTT | CASSKDRGNSPLHF
TRBJ1-3 | . | TRBV2 | . | TGTGCCAGCAGTTTGGGGGGGTCCGGAAACACCATATATTTT | CASSLGGSGNTIYF
TRBJ2-1 | . | TRBV4-1 | . | TGCGCCAGCAGCCAAGAATCCGGGGCCAGCTCCTACAATGAGCAGTTCTTC | CASSQESGASSYNEQFF
TRBJ2-7 | . | TRBV28 | . | TGTGCCAGCAGTTTGGACAGCTACGAGCAGTACTTC | CASSLDSYEQYF
TRBJ1-2 | . | TRBV7-6 | . | TGTGCCAGCAGCTTAGCGCCTGGCTACACCTTC | CASSLAPGYTF
TRBJ2-7 | . | TRBV28 | . | TGTGCCAGCAGTTCCCCCTATATCTACGAGCAGTACTTC | CASSSPYIYEQYF
TRBJ2-1 | . | TRBV4-2 | few | TGTGCCAGCAGCCAACAAAAGGGAACAGACTACAATGAGCAGTTCTTC | CASSQQKGTDYNEQFF
TRBJ2-5 | . | TRBV7-8 | . | TGTGCCAGTACGAGGGGTGGTCAAGAGACCCAGTACTTC | CASTRGGQETQYF
TRBJ2-7 | TRBD2 | TRBV2 | . | TGTGCCAGCACTCCCCCCAAGCGGGAAGCCTACGAGCAGTACTTC | CASTPPKREAYEQYF
TRBJ2-5 | . | TRBV9 | . | TGTGCCAGCAGCGTAGAAGTGAGCCAAGAGACCCAGTACTTC | CASSVEVSQETQYF
TRBJ2-5 | . | TRBV7-7 | . | TGTGCTAGCAGCTTTGGTGGGGGGGAGACCCAGTACTTC | CASSFGGGETQYF
TRBJ1-1 | TRBD1 | TRBV5-4 | . | TGTGCCAGCAGCGACGGACAGGGGTCTGAAGCTTTCTTT | CASSDGQGSEAFF
TRBJ2-2 | . | TRBV11-2 | . | TGTGCCAGCAGTACCCCGCATACCGGGGAGCTGTTTTTT | CASSTPHTGELFF